This T cell receptor beta chain comes out of a study of graft-versus-host responses after intestinal transplantation. On the study more broadly: Recipients across the board were started on anti-thymocyte globulin induction, then kept on tacrolimus and steroids for around 3 years. Study results and caveats: Some patients had graft-donor T cell macrochimerism. In their allografts, the ratios of graft-versus-host to host-versus-graft T cell clones were high. GvH clones occurred in recipient marrow; some first appeared in ileum or blood.

Regarding this clone: Its antigen remains unidentified.

Measured with immunoSEQ multiplex PCR; TCRdb has only the in-frame clones, and not every one. The sample lists about 100,000 clones, less than 90% occurring once. This CDR3 spans 13 amino acids. CDR1 and CDR2 from the germline V gene are SGHRS and YFSETQ. Trimming pared 7 bases from V and 2 bases from J, leaving 12 bases between. The TCR originated in a human donor who was the organ donor for an intestinal transplant. The chain recombines TRBV5-1 with TRBJ1-2; D ambiguous. This sample comprised unstimulated CD4+ T cells sorted from spleen or lymph node cells, obtained before transplant. In DNA form, the CDR3 reads TGCGCCAGCCGGACCGGAGAAAACTATGGCTACACCTTC. This codes for CASRTGENYGYTF.